This TCR beta chain emerged from a study of OX40 agonist ivuxolimab in advanced cancers. For the study in its entirety: Ivuxolimab was an agonistic, fully human IgG2 monoclonal antibody directed against OX40 (CD134), a costimulatory receptor. Intravenous ivuxolimab was administered to patients every 2 weeks at six dose levels: 0.01, 0.1, 0.3, 1.5, 3 and 10 mg/kg. Among the roughly 52 dose-escalation patients, approximately 20 had hepatocellular carcinoma, about 15 melanoma, 9 renal cell carcinoma and 9 head and neck cancer. The dose-escalation cohort was 82.7% male with a mean age of about 60 years, ranging from 23 to 79. Patients were allowed to have had prior anti-PD-1, anti-PD-L1 or anti-CTLA-4 therapy, and 40% of the dose-escalation patients had previously received checkpoint inhibitors. Partial responses were achieved by three dose-escalation patients, of whom one had hepatocellular carcinoma and two had cutaneous melanoma. The purpose of peripheral TCRbeta sequencing was to test whether ivuxolimab changed TCR sequence diversity and led to clonal T-cell expansion. The paper describes the monotherapy dose-escalation part (N of about 47 patients) of the phase I trial of ivuxolimab. Beyond this particular receptor, the publication reports: At doses of 0.1 to 3.0 mg/kg, clonal expansion of both CD4+ and CD8+ T cells in blood was seen between baseline and week 6. Low levels of normalized T-cell clonal expansion were also seen in some patients who did not respond. Which antigens the clonally expanded peripheral T cells were specific for was not determined. Partial responders in the 0.1-3.0 mg/kg groups had among the lowest normalized peripheral clonal expansion, especially among CD8+ T cells. After ivuxolimab, CD8+ T cells had more expanded clones than CD4+ T cells on average.

The germline V gene gives CDR1 as MNHNS and CDR2 as SASEGT. Inclusive of the bounding cysteine and phenylalanine, the CDR3 is 14 residues long. Of the read, only the CDR3 DNA is kept; its 42 bases are in frame from base 1. V is shortened by 5 bases, J by 1 base, and the region joining them spans 11 bases. Patients with autoimmune disease history or receiving systemic immunosuppression were excluded from the trial. Peripheral blood for TCR sequencing was collected from all dose cohorts at baseline, on cycle 4 day 1, and on cycle 7 day 1. Samples were obtained from an open-label, multicenter, first-in-human phase I dose-escalation trial of ivuxolimab. Adults with locally advanced or metastatic melanoma, renal cell carcinoma, hepatocellular carcinoma or head and neck squamous cell carcinoma were enrolled in the trial. Before TCR sequencing, CD4+ and CD8+ T cells were separately sorted from peripheral blood.

Turning to this clone: Its target antigen remains unknown. The input lacks base qualities; no much larger clone sits a single base away.

For sequencing of the TCRbeta CDR3 region, genomic DNA was extracted from the sorted cells. TCRbeta CDR3 regions were sequenced using the immunoSEQ Assay. Drawn from immuneACCESS, this table holds only the in-frame rearrangements with V and J called that TCRdb kept. Clones are partly lost; checked studies trace under half to an unresolved V gene and leave the rest unexplained. This sample holds approximately 96,000 clones; 90% were observed only once. The top ten clonotypes cover under 2% of the sample. The clonotype originates from an adult with an advanced solid tumor such as melanoma, head and neck, liver or kidney cancer. The chain was built from TRBV6-1 and TRBJ1-1; the best D guess is TRBD1, with 5 bases matching. Material: CD4+ or CD8+ T cells sorted from blood, obtained in a trial of the OX40 agonist ivuxolimab. The base sequence is TGTGCCAGCAGTCACCTCCAGGGGAACACTGAAGCTTTCTTT. This gives the protein CASSHLQGNTEAFF.